Presented here are 25 T cell receptor beta chains from one specimen sequenced in a study of cytomegalovirus exposure and HLA in healthy donors. PCR employed 60 Vbeta and 13 Jbeta primers. TCRdb's copy holds only in-frame clones and misses some; the assay was immunoSEQ multiplex PCR. The sample holds 65,000 to 85,000 clones; 65% to 70% are singletons and the top ten take 2% to 2.5%. Sequenced material: PBMCs. Receptors originate from a woman aged 25 to 39 in good health and CMV-seronegative.

The chain combines TRBV19 with TRBJ2-3, with a weak D call TRBD2 (7 bases). The CDR3 spans 14 residues. V was pared by 6 bases and J by 4 bases, with 14 bases between. Germline CDR1 reads LNHDA; CDR2 reads SQIVND (reference sequence). The CDR3 reads CASSEGGGADTQYF. CDR3 sequence (DNA): TGTGCCAGTAGCGAAGGGGGGGGCGCAGATACGCAGTATTTT.

The rearrangement joins TRBV19 to TRBJ1-5; TRBD1 matches 7 bases. The CDR3 consists of 11 residues. With 4 bases clipped from V and 10 bases from J, the junction kept 1 base outside the gene matches. Germline V gives CDR1 LNHDA, CDR2 SQIVND (reference sequence). CDR3 residues: CASSNRGPQHF. The CDR3 DNA reads TGTGCCAGTAGTAACAGGGGACCCCAGCATTTT.

The rearrangement uses TRBV5-6 and TRBJ1-6, with TRBD1 matching 9 bases. Germline CDR1 reads SGHDT; CDR2 reads YYEEEE. Trimming took 2 bases from V and 6 from J; bases not matched to a gene: 6. The CDR3 extends over 16 amino acids. CDR3 sequence reads: CASSFGTGNSNSPLHF. In nucleotides, the CDR3 is TGTGCCAGCAGCTTTGGGACAGGGAACTCTAATTCACCCCTCCACTTT.

This clone was seen a few times. This chain connects TRBV6-1 to TRBJ1-2; D gene uncertain. V was shortened by 6 bases and J by 4 bases, with 18 bases between the two germline ends. The CDR3 consists of 15 residues. The germline gives CDR1 MNHNS, CDR2 SASEGT. The CDR3 bases are TGTGCCAGCAGCCAACTAGTAGGGTTTATCTATGGCTACACCTTC. It yields the protein CASSQLVGFIYGYTF.

This chain joins TRBV27 and TRBJ2-2; D possibly corresponds to TRBD2 (5 bases). V was shortened by 6 bases and J by 1 base, with 9 bases between the two germline ends. Germline CDR1 MNHEY, CDR2 SMNVEV (reference sequence). The CDR3 is 14 amino acids. The CDR3 reads CASSALGNTGELFF. In DNA form, the CDR3 reads TGTGCCAGCAGCGCACTAGGGAACACCGGGGAGCTGTTTTTT.

The rearrangement uses TRBV19 and TRBJ2-1; TRBD1 aligns across 11 bases. CDR1 and CDR2 (germline): LNHDA, SQIVND (reference sequence). The V gene end was trimmed by 4 bases and the J gene end by 8 bases; junction bases not matched to a gene: 10. The CDR3 has 16 residues. The CDR3 protein is CASSTPGQGAGHEQFF. The CDR3 nucleotides are TGTGCCAGTAGTACCCCCGGACAGGGGGCTGGGCATGAGCAGTTCTTC.

J is TRBJ2-5 and V is TRBV21-1; the D call in the table, TRBD1, was not verified against the DNA. TRBV21-1 is a documented pseudogene. The CDR3 length is 17 residues. CDR3 DNA sequence: TGTGCCAGCAGCTCCACACGCCGTACAGAGTACCAAGAGACCCAGTACTTC. This encodes CASSSTRRTEYQETQYF.

The V gene is TRBV4-2, the J gene TRBJ2-5; no clear D. Germline CDR1 reads LGHNA; CDR2 reads YNFKEQ. The CDR3 consists of 15 residues. Trimming took off 0 bases at V and 5 bases at J, with 13 bases between the two ends. CDR3 amino acids: CASSQDGQTEETQYF. The DNA of the CDR3 is TGTGCCAGCAGCCAAGATGGCCAGACGGAGGAGACCCAGTACTTC.

The chain is built from TRBV5-4 and TRBJ2-2; possible D gene TRBD2, 6 bases. The CDR3 is made up of 15 amino acids. V was shortened by 2 bases and J by 6 bases, with 14 bases between the two germline ends. Germline V gene data show CDR1 as SGHNT and CDR2 as YYREEE (reference sequence). The CDR3 protein is CASSFRRREAGELFF. In DNA form, the CDR3 reads TGTGCCAGCAGCTTTAGAAGGAGGGAGGCCGGGGAGCTGTTTTTT.

The rearrangement joins TRBV19 to TRBJ1-5; the match to TRBD1 covers 7 bases. CDR3 size: 16 residues. Trimming at V came to 0 bases and at J to 0 bases, leaving 2 bases not matched to a gene. Per germline, CDR1 LNHDA and CDR2 SQIVND (reference sequence). This chain's CDR3 is CASSIEEGASNQPQHF. CDR3 sequence (DNA): TGTGCCAGTAGTATAGAAGAGGGGGCTAGCAATCAGCCCCAGCATTTT.

The chain carries TRBV5-1 and TRBJ2-7; 7 bases are a match to TRBD1. This CDR3 has 14 amino acids. The ends lost 4 bases at V and 0 bases at J; junction bases unmatched: 4. Germline CDR1 SGHRS, CDR2 YFSETQ. CDR3 loop: CASSPGGRSYEQYF. CDR3 DNA sequence: TGCGCCAGCAGCCCAGGGGGACGCTCCTACGAGCAGTACTTC.

This clone was seen a handful of times. The chain recombines TRBV29-1 with TRBJ2-5; perhaps TRBD2 as D (6 bases). This CDR3 region has 12 residues. Trimming left V 4 bases short and J 5 bases short, with 11 bases between. Per germline, CDR1 SQVTM and CDR2 ANQGSEA. This chain's CDR3 is CSVGRVGETQYF. DNA for the CDR3: TGCAGCGTTGGGAGGGTAGGGGAGACCCAGTACTTC.

The genes are TRBV19 and TRBJ2-4; TRBD2 aligns across 10 bases. Germline V gene lookup returns CDR1 LNHDA and CDR2 SQIVND (reference sequence). The V segment lost 1 base and the J segment 1 base; nucleotides outside the gene matches: 7. The CDR3 has 18 amino acids. CDR3 sequence: CASSIGASGGLAKNIQYF. The CDR3 DNA reads as TGTGCCAGTAGTATAGGTGCTAGCGGGGGATTGGCCAAAAACATTCAGTACTTC.

V and J are TRBV19 and TRBJ1-2; no clear D gene. The CDR3 has 15 amino acids. Germline CDR1 is LNHDA and CDR2 is SQIVND (reference sequence). V lost 6 bases to trimming and J lost 1 base, with 15 bases between them. The CDR3, as DNA: TGTGCCAGTAGCAGGAGGGTCCGGGGTAACTATGGCTACACCTTC. Protein product: CASSRRVRGNYGYTF.

This sequence joins TRBV5-4 and TRBJ1-3, with 7 bases identical to TRBD1. The CDR3 spans 15 residues. V trimming: 3 bases; J trimming: 2 bases; junction bases outside the gene matches: 5. Germline V gene sequence: CDR1 SGHNT, CDR2 YYREEE (reference sequence). The CDR3 loop reads CASSSQGFTGNTIYF. The CDR3 DNA is TGTGCCAGCAGCTCACAGGGGTTCACTGGAAACACCATATATTTT.

This clone was detected a few times. The chain carries TRBV6-5 and TRBJ2-7, with D possibly being TRBD2 (5 bases). V lost 0 bases and J 8 bases, leaving 17 bases between the germline ends. This CDR3 comprises 15 residues. Germline CDR1 MNHEY, CDR2 SVGAGI. This CDR3 is CASSYSTGGSTKQYF. DNA of the CDR3: TGTGCCAGCAGTTACTCCACGGGTGGGAGTACGAAGCAGTACTTC.

This clone was seen a handful of times. The chain uses TRBV5-8 and TRBJ2-5; D is unclear. In germline, CDR1 is SGHTS, CDR2 YDEGEE. The CDR3 runs 13 residues. The V gene lost 1 base and the J gene lost 4 bases, with 8 bases spanning the gap. In DNA form, the CDR3 reads TGTGCCAGCAGCTTGTTAATAGTAGAGACCCAGTACTTC. This sequence encodes CASSLLIVETQYF.

The chain employs TRBV11-2 and TRBJ2-7; D possibly corresponds to TRBD2 (6 bases). Germline V lookup: CDR1 SGHAT, CDR2 FQNNGV. V was cut by 4 bases and J by 6 bases, with 13 bases left in between. The CDR3 has 13 residues. The CDR3 protein is CASSYTRDGEQYF. CDR3 DNA: TGTGCCAGCAGCTACACGCGGGACGGCGAGCAGTACTTC.

Comments on this clone: Mismatch with germline at one junction end may stem from a read error. The chain carries TRBV4-1 and TRBJ2-1; possible D gene TRBD2, 7 bases. Germline assignment: CDR1 MGHRA and CDR2 YSYEKL. This CDR3 is 14 amino acids long. The CDR3 nucleotides are TGCGCCAGCAGCCCCCGGCGGGCGGGGGCCCGTTCGCTCTTC. Residues: CASSPRRAGARSLF.

A note on this clone: Other DNA sequences in the same sample also yield this CDR3. This chain links TRBV18 with TRBJ2-1; TRBD2 agrees at 12 bases. Trimming removed 6 bases from V and 10 bases from J; junction bases left unmatched: 13. The CDR3 totals 16 residues. Germline lookup yields CDR1 KGHSH and CDR2 LQKENI. CDR3 DNA: TGTGCCAGCTCGCCAACTAGCGGGGGGCTTAGGCGCGAGCAGTTCTTC. It codes for CASSPTSGGLRREQFF.

The rearrangement links TRBV27 to TRBJ2-7; TRBD1 matches at 11 bases. J gave up 7 bases and V 5 bases, and 10 bases lay outside the gene matches. The CDR3 spans 15 residues. Per germline, CDR1 MNHEY and CDR2 SMNVEV (reference sequence). The CDR3 is CASSPPDRGREEQYF. DNA for the CDR3: TGTGCCAGCAGTCCCCCGGACAGGGGGCGGGAGGAGCAGTACTTC.

This chain connects TRBV7-2 to TRBJ1-1; TRBD1 matches at 8 bases. From germline, CDR1 is SGHTA and CDR2 FQGNSA. The V segment lost 6 bases and the J segment 4 bases; nucleotides outside the gene matches: 4. This CDR3 contains 13 residues. CDR3 amino acids: CASSSGQGTEAFF. In nucleotides, the CDR3 is TGTGCCAGCAGTTCAGGACAGGGCACTGAAGCTTTCTTT.

This clone is a singleton in its sample. The chain joins TRBV7-6 to TRBJ2-2; D perhaps matches TRBD1 (6 bases). V lost 2 bases and J lost 1, with 20 bases in between. The CDR3 has 19 residues. Germline V lookup: CDR1 SGHVS, CDR2 FNYEAQ. The CDR3: CASSLIGQNPGVNTGELFF. In nucleotides, the CDR3 is TGTGCCAGCAGCTTAATCGGGCAGAACCCAGGGGTGAACACCGGGGAGCTGTTTTTT.

The chain is built from TRBV30 and TRBJ1-1; no clear D gene. Germline lookup yields CDR1 GTSNPN and CDR2 SVGIG (reference sequence). The CDR3 covers 15 residues. Trimming removed 4 bases from V and 0 bases from J, with 15 bases in between. CDR3 coding DNA: TGTGCCTGGACTAGCCGACGGAAAATGAACACTGAAGCTTTCTTT. This codes for CAWTSRRKMNTEAFF. Looking up the rest from reference TRBV30 and TRBJ1-1 gives the full variable domain: SQTIHQWPATLVQPVGSPLSLECTVEGTSNPNLYWYRQAAGRGLQLLFYSVGIGQISSEVPQNLSASRPQDRQFILSSKKLLLSDSGFYLCAWTSRRKMNTEAFFGQGTRLTVV.

This clone was seen once. J is TRBJ2-5 and V is TRBV4-1, with 7 bases fitting TRBD1. Germline CDR1 MGHRA, CDR2 YSYEKL. V dropped 3 bases and J dropped 9; count of bases not matched to a gene: 13. This CDR3 comprises 15 residues. Here the CDR3 reads CASSQPRGQVEAQYF. The CDR3 nucleotides read TGCGCCAGCAGCCAGCCGAGAGGACAGGTGGAGGCCCAGTACTTC.